This section outlines one TCR beta chain sequence together with its context. This record comes from a study of blood T cell repertoires in COVID-19. At the level of the study: Samples taken during acute and convalescent COVID-19 were collected in the United States, Italy and Spain. T cells, B-cell-depleted T cells, or PBMCs supplied cDNA or gDNA.

This CDR3 spans 16 amino acids. Trimming cost V 1 base and J 6 bases; bases outside gene matches: 9. In germline, CDR1 is SSHAT, CDR2 FNYEAQ (reference sequence). Authors' processing steps: For nucleated cells, counts were estimated from reference gene primer amplification. Produced via immunoSEQ multiplex PCR; TCRdb's table is partial and in-frame only. V, J and clone size were drawn from that table, and D and trimming were deduced from the DNA. The top ten clones hold approximately 9% of a sample with some 14,000 clones, approximately 83% of them seen once. The specimen was peripheral blood. The J gene is TRBJ2-1, the V gene TRBV7-7, with TRBD2 matching over 7 bases. The origin of this receptor is a human donor in a cohort sampled during active COVID-19. This chain's CDR3 is CASSLGVSRESNEQFF. CDR3 DNA: TGTGCCAGCAGCTTAGGGGTCTCGCGGGAGTCCAATGAGCAGTTCTTC.